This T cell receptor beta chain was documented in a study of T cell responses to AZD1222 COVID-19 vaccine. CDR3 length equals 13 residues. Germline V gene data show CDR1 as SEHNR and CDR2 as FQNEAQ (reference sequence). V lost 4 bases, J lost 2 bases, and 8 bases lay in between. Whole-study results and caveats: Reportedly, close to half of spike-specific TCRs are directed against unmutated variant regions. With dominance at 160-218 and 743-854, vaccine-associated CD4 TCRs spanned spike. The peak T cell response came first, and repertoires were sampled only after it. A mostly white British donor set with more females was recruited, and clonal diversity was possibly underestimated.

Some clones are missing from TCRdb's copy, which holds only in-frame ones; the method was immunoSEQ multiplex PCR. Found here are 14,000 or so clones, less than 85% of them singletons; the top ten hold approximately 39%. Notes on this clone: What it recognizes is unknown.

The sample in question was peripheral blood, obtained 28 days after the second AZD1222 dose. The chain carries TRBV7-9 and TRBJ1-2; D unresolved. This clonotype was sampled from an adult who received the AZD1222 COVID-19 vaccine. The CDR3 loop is CASSSGRNYGYTF. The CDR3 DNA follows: TGTGCCAGCAGCTCCGGGAGGAACTATGGCTACACCTTC.